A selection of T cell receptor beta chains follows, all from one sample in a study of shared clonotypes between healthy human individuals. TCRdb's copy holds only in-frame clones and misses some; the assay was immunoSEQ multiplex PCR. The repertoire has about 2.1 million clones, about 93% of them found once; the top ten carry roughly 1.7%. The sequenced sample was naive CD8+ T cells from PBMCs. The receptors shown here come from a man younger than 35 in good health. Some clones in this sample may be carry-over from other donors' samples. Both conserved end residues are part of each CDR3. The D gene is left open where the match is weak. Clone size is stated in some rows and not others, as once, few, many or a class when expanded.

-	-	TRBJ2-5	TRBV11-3	CASSLGTGQETQYF	TGTGCCAGCAGCTTAGGAACAGGTCAAGAGACCCAGTACTTC
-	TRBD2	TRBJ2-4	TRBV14	CASSQVRAGSIQYF	TGTGCCAGCAGCCAAGTGAGAGCGGGGAGCATTCAGTACTTC
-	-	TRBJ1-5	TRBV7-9	CASSRTDSNQPQHF	TGTGCCAGCAGCAGGACAGATAGCAATCAGCCCCAGCATTTT
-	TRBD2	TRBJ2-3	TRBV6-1	CASSDPGDYPDTQYF	TGTGCCAGCAGTGATCCTGGGGACTACCCAGATACGCAGTATTTT
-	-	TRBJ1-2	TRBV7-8	CASSPTSNRAGGYYGYTF	TGTGCCAGCAGCCCGACGTCTAATCGGGCCGGCGGGTACTATGGCTACACCTTC
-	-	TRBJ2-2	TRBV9	CASLFWVNTGELFF	TGTGCCAGCCTATTTTGGGTGAACACCGGGGAGCTGTTTTTT
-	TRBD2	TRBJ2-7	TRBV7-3	CASSWDSGRASEQYF	TGTGCCAGCAGCTGGGATAGCGGGAGGGCCTCCGAGCAGTACTTC
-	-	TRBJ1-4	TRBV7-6	CASSTLLRGTEGDEKLFF	TGTGCCAGCAGCACCCTCTTAAGAGGGACTGAAGGGGATGAAAAACTGTTTTTT
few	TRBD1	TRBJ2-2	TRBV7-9	CAIMGDRADGELFF	TGTGCCATCATGGGCGACAGGGCGGACGGGGAGCTGTTTTTT
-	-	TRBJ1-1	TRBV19	CASSMMAGDTEAFF	TGTGCCAGTAGTATGATGGCAGGGGACACTGAAGCTTTCTTT
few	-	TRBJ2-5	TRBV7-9	CASSSPWPQETQYF	TGTGCCAGCAGCTCGCCCTGGCCCCAAGAGACCCAGTACTTC
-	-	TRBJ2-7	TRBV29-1	CSVERREHDLTYEQYF	TGCAGCGTTGAACGTAGGGAACACGACCTCACCTACGAGCAGTACTTC
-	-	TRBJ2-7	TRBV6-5	CASSYSAETYEQYF	TGTGCCAGCAGTTACTCGGCGGAAACCTACGAGCAGTACTTC
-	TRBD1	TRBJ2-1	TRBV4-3	CASSIRTGGASDEQFF	TGCGCCAGCAGCATCCGGACAGGGGGCGCGAGCGATGAGCAGTTCTTC
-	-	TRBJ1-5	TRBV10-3	CAISDRSSQPQHF	TGTGCCATCAGTGACCGAAGTTCTCAGCCCCAGCATTTT
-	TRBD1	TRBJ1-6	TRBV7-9	CASSPTDRVPPLHF	TGTGCCAGCAGCCCTACCGACAGGGTCCCTCCCCTCCACTTT